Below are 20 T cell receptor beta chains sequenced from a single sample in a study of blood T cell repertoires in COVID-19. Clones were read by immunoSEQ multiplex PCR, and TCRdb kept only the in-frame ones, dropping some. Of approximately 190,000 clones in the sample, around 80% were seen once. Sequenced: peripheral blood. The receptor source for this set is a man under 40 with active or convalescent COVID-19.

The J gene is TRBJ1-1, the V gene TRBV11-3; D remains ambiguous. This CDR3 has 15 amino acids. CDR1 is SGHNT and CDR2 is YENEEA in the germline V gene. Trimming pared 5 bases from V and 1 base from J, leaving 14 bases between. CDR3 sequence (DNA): TGTGCCAGCAGCACTACCTCGGCTGGGAACACTGAAGCTTTCTTT. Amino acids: CASSTTSAGNTEAFF. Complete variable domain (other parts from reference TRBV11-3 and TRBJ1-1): EAGVVQSPRYKIIEKKQPVAFWCNPISGHNTLYWYLQNLGQGPELLIRYENEEAVDDSQLPKDRFSAERLKGVDSTLKIQPAELGDSAVYLCASSTTSAGNTEAFFGQGTRLTVV.

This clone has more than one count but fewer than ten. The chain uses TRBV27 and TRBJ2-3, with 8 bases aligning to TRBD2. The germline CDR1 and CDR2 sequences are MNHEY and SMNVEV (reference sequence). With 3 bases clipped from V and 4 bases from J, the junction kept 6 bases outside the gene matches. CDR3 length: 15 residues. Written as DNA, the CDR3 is TGTGCCAGCAGTTTTTGGCGGGGGGATTCAGATACGCAGTATTTT. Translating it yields CASSFWRGDSDTQYF.

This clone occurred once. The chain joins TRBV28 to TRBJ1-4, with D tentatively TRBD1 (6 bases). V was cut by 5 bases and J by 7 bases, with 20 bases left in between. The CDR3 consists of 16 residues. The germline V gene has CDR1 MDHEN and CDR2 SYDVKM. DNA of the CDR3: TGTGCCAGCAGTCCTGATACACAGGGACGGGGTGAAAAACTGTTTTTT. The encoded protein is CASSPDTQGRGEKLFF.

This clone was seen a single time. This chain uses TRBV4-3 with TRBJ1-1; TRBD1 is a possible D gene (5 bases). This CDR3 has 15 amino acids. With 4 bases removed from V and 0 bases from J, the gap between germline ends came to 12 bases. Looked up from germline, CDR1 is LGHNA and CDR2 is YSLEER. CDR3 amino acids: CASSPQTDLNTEAFF. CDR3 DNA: TGCGCCAGCAGCCCCCAGACAGACTTGAACACTGAAGCTTTCTTT.

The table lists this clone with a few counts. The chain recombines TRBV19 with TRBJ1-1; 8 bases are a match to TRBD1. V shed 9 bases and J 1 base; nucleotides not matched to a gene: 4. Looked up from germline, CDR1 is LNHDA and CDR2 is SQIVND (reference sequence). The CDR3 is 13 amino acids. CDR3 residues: CASSDRENTEAFF. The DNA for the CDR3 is TGTGCCAGCTCGGACAGGGAGAACACTGAAGCTTTCTTT. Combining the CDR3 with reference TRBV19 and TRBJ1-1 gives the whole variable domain DGGITQSPKYLFRKEGQNVTLSCEQNLNHDAMYWYRQDPGQGLRLIYYSQIVNDFQKGDIAEGYSVSREKKESFPLTVTSAQKNPTAFYLCASSDRENTEAFFGQGTRLTVV.

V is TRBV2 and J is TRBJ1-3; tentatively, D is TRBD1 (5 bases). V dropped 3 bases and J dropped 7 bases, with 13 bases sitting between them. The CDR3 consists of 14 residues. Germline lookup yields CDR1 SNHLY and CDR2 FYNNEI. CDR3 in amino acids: CASSDRSGRNTIYF. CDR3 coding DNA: TGTGCCAGCAGTGATAGGTCAGGGAGGAACACCATATATTTT.

CDR3 sequence reads: CASKRDSRALVYNEQFF. The DNA for the CDR3 is TGTGCCAGCAAGCGGGACTCCAGAGCTCTTGTCTACAATGAGCAGTTCTTC. This chain joins TRBV2 and TRBJ2-1, with 7 bases fitting TRBD2. Germline CDR1 is SNHLY and CDR2 is FYNNEI. Trimming took 7 bases from V and 3 from J; bases not matched to a gene: 15. The CDR3 runs to 17 residues.

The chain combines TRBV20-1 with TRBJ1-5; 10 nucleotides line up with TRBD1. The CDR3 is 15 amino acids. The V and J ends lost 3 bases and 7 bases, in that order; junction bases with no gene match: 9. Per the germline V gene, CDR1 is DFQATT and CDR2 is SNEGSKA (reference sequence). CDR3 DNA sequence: TGCAGTGCTAGTCCGGGACAGGGGAGGTACCAGCCCCAGCATTTT. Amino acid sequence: CSASPGQGRYQPQHF.

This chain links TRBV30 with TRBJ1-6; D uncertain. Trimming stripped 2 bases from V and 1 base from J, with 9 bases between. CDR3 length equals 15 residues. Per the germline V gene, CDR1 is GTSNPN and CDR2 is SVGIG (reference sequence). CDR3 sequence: CAWSTGSSYNSPLHF. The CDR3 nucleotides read TGTGCCTGGAGTACCGGGAGTTCCTATAATTCACCCCTCCACTTT.

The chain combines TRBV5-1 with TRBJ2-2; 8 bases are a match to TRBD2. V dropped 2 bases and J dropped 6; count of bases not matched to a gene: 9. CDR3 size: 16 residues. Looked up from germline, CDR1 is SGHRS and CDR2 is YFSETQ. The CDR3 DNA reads TGCGCCAGCAGCTTTAGCGGGGCAACGGCGGCCGGGGAGCTGTTTTTT. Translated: CASSFSGATAAGELFF.

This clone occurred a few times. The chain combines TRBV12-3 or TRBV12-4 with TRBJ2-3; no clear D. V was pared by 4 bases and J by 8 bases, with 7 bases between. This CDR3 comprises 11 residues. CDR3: CASSSPTTQYF. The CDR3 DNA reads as TGTGCCAGCAGTTCCCCTACTACGCAGTATTTT.

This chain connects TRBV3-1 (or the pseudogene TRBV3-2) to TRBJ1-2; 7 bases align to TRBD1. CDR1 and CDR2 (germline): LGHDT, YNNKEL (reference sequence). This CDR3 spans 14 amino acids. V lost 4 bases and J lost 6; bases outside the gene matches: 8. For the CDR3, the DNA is TGTGCCAGCAGCCCGCGGACAGGCGGGGATGGCTACACCTTC. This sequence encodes CASSPRTGGDGYTF.

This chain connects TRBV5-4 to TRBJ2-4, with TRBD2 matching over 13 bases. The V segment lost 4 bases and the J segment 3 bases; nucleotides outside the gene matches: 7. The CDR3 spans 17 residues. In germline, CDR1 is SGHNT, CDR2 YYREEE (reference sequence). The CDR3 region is CASSPGGTSGDKNIQYF. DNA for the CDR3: TGTGCCAGCAGCCCGGGGGGGACTAGCGGGGACAAAAACATTCAGTACTTC.

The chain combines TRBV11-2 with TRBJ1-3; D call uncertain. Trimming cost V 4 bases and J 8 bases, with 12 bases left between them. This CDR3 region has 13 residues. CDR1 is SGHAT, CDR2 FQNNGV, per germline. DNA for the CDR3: TGTGCCAGCAGCTCACCCGACGGGGACACCATATATTTT. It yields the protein CASSSPDGDTIYF. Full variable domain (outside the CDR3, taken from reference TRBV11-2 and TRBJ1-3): EAGVAQSPRYKIIEKRQSVAFWCNPISGHATLYWYQQILGQGPKLLIQFQNNGVVDDSQLPKDRFSAERLKGVDSTLKIQPAKLEDSAVYLCASSSPDGDTIYFGEGSWLTVV.

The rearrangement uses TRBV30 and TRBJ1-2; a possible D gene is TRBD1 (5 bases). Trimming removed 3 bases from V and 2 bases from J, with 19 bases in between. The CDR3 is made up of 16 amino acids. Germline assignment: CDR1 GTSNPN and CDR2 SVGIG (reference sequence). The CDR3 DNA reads TGTGCCTGGAGAAGCATGATCGCAGGGCCAAACTATGGCTACACCTTC. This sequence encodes CAWRSMIAGPNYGYTF.

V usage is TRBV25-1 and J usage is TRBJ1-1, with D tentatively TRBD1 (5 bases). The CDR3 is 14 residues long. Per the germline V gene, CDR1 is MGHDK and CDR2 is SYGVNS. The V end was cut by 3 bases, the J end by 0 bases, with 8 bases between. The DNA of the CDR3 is TGTGCCAGCAGTGAGACAGCCTTGAACACTGAAGCTTTCTTT. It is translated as CASSETALNTEAFF.

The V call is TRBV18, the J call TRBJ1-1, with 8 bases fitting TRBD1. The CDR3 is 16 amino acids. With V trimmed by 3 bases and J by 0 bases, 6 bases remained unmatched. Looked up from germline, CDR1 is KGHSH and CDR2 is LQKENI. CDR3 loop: CASSPASGQVNTEAFF. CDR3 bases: TGTGCCAGCTCACCTGCCTCGGGACAGGTGAACACTGAAGCTTTCTTT.

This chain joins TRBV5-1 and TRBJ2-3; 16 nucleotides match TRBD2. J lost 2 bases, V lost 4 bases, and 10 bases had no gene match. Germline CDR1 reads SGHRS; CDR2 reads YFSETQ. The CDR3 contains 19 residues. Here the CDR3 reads CASSLEGLAGGLFTDTQYF. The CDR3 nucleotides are TGCGCCAGCAGCCTTGAGGGACTAGCGGGGGGGTTATTCACAGATACGCAGTATTTT.

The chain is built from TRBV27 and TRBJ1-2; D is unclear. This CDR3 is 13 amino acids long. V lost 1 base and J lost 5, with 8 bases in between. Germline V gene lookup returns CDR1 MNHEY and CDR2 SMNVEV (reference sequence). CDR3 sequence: CASSLLGGYGYTF. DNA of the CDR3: TGTGCCAGCAGTTTATTGGGAGGATATGGCTACACCTTC.

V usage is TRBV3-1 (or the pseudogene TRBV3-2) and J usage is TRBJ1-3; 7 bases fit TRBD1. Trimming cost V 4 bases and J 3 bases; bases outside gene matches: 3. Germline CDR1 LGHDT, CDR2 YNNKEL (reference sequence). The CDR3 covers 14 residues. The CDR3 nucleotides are TGTGCCAGCAGCCGCACAGGGGTTGGAAACACCATATATTTT. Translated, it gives CASSRTGVGNTIYF.